The 12 T cell receptor beta chains given below trace back to one sample, sequenced in a study of vaccination and CD4 T cells after COVID-19. For these TCRs, the target antigens are not known. Oncomine TCR Beta short-read sequencing was applied to DNA from cultured CD4+ T cells. TCRdb itself ran the PCR reads through MiXCR, one entry per CDR3 protein. The sample has 15,000 to 20,000 distinct CDR3 sequences, 70% to 75% seen once. Described treatment: approximately 9-day PBMC culture with coronavirus spike peptide pools or control peptides (ViraFEST assay). The sequenced sample consisted of CD4+ T cells from blood, cultured in vitro. The receptor source for this set is a human donor who had recovered from COVID-19.

This sequence joins TRBV20-1 and TRBJ2-1, with 11 bases that match TRBD2. The CDR3 covers 15 residues. Germline V CDR1 and CDR2: DFQATT, SNEGSKA (reference sequence). The V gene end was trimmed by 0 bases and the J gene end by 6 bases; junction bases not matched to a gene: 4. In nucleotides, the CDR3 is TGCAGTGCTAGAGAAGGGCTAGCGGGGGGCAATGAGCAGTTCTTC. Translation: CSAREGLAGGNEQFF.

The V gene is TRBV7-3, the J gene TRBJ2-2; TRBD2 matches 8 bases. The CDR3 consists of 14 residues. The trim removed 9 bases at V and 1 base at J, leaving 4 bases unmatched. Germline V gene data show CDR1 as SGHTA and CDR2 as FQGTGA. This CDR3 reads CASSSGRNTGELFF. The CDR3 bases are TGTGCCAGTTCCAGCGGGAGGAACACCGGGGAGCTGTTTTTT.

V is TRBV2 and J is TRBJ2-3; D unresolved. This CDR3 contains 12 residues. V gave up 2 bases and J gave up 11 bases, with 11 bases separating them. Germline-derived CDR1 and CDR2 are SNHLY and FYNNEI. CDR3 residues: CASSESGRLQYF. CDR3 nucleotide sequence: TGTGCCAGCAGTGAAAGTGGGCGGTTGCAGTATTTT. Complete variable domain (other parts from reference TRBV2 and TRBJ2-3): EPEVTQTPSHQVTQMGQEVILRCVPISNHLYFYWYRQILGQKVEFLVSFYNNEISEKSEIFDDQFSVERPDGSNFTLKIRSTKLEDSAMYFCASSESGRLQYFGPGTRLTVL.

V usage is TRBV7-9 and J usage is TRBJ2-7; TRBD1 matches at 8 bases. The CDR3 consists of 12 residues. V was clipped by 5 bases and J by 6 bases; unmatched bases: 3. The V gene's germline CDR1 is SEHNR and CDR2 FQNEAQ (reference sequence). The CDR3 DNA follows: TGTGCCAGCAGCGAGACAGGGGTCGAGCAGTACTTC. Amino acids: CASSETGVEQYF.

In its sample, this clonotype was seen a few times. The chain recombines TRBV20-1 with TRBJ1-2; the D gene is possibly TRBD1 (6 bases). The CDR3 runs 12 residues. Trimming stripped 5 bases from V and 6 bases from J, with 13 bases between. The V gene's germline CDR1 is DFQATT and CDR2 SNEGSKA (reference sequence). The CDR3 region has the DNA TGCAGTGCTCCAGGGGTCGGTCATGGCTACACCTTC. This codes for CSAPGVGHGYTF.

The V and J genes are TRBV24-1 and TRBJ2-3, with TRBD1 matching over 10 bases. V was clipped by 6 bases and J by 9 bases; unmatched bases: 11. Per the germline V gene, CDR1 is KGHDR and CDR2 is SFDVKD. The CDR3 is 15 residues long. CDR3 sequence reads: CATSPRDRGLRTQYF. CDR3 nucleotide sequence: TGTGCCACCAGTCCCCGGGACAGGGGATTGCGGACGCAGTATTTT.

The chain is built from TRBV27 and TRBJ1-2; 9 bases are shared with TRBD1. CDR3 size: 15 residues. V dropped 5 bases and J dropped 6; count of bases not matched to a gene: 10. The germline V gene has CDR1 MNHEY and CDR2 SMNVEV (reference sequence). CDR3 loop: CASSPFRDRADGYTF. CDR3 nucleotide sequence: TGTGCCAGCAGTCCATTCCGGGACAGGGCCGATGGCTACACCTTC.

This clonotype was observed a handful of times. This chain joins TRBV20-1 and TRBJ1-2; D is ambiguous. Trimming stripped 5 bases from V and 4 bases from J, with 14 bases between. CDR1 and CDR2 (germline): DFQATT, SNEGSKA (reference sequence). The CDR3 loop spans 13 amino acids. The CDR3 protein is CSAPHAQSYGYTF. CDR3 DNA sequence: TGCAGTGCTCCACACGCGCAGAGCTATGGCTACACCTTC.

The gene calls are TRBV30 and TRBJ2-5; 7 positions match TRBD2. CDR1 GTSNPN and CDR2 SVGIG come from the germline V gene (reference sequence). V lost 3 bases, J lost 5 bases, and 12 bases stayed unmatched. The CDR3 covers 15 residues. In DNA form, the CDR3 reads TGTGCCTGGAGCGGCGGGATTGCGGGGGACGAGACCCAGTACTTC. Encoded protein: CAWSGGIAGDETQYF. Based on the CDR3 plus reference TRBV30 and TRBJ2-5, the full variable domain is SQTIHQWPATLVQPVGSPLSLECTVEGTSNPNLYWYRQAAGRGLQLLFYSVGIGQISSEVPQNLSASRPQDRQFILSSKKLLLSDSGFYLCAWSGGIAGDETQYFGPGTRLLVL.

CDR3 sequence: CASTGANYGYTF. DNA for the CDR3: TGTGCCAGCACAGGAGCTAACTATGGCTACACCTTC. V and J are TRBV6-2 or TRBV6-3 and TRBJ1-2; D gene uncertain. The germline gives CDR1 MNHEY, CDR2 SVGEGT. The CDR3 contains 12 residues. V shed 7 bases and J shed 0 bases, with 6 bases lying between them.

This chain links TRBV11-2 with TRBJ1-1; no firm D call. V was shortened by 5 bases and J by 3 bases, with 13 bases between the two germline ends. The CDR3 contains 14 residues. Germline values: CDR1 SGHAT, CDR2 FQNNGV. CDR3 amino acids: CASSPNIGYTEAFF. The CDR3 DNA sequence: TGTGCCAGCAGCCCTAATATCGGGTACACTGAAGCTTTCTTT.

This clonotype was seen more than once but under ten times. The chain couples TRBV6-1 to TRBJ1-5; D is ambiguous. This CDR3 comprises 13 residues. V was cut by 4 bases and J by 7 bases, with 11 bases left in between. Germline loops: CDR1 MNHNS, CDR2 SASEGT. For the CDR3, the DNA is TGTGCCAGCAGTGGAACTCAAGGACAGCCCCAGCATTTT. This gives the protein CASSGTQGQPQHF.